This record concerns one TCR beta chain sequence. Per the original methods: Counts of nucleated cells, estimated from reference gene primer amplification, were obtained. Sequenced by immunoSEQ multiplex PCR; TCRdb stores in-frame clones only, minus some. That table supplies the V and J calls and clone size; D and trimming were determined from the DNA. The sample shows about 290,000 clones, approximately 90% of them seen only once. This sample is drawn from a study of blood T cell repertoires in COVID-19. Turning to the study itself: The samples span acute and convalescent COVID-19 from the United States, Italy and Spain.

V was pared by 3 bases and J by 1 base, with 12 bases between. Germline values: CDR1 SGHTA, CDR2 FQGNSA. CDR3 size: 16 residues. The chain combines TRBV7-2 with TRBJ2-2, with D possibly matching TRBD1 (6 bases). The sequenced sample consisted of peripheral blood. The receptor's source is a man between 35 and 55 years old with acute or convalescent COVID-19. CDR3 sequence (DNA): TGTGCCAGCAGCTTGCACAGGGTAGAGAACACCGGGGAGCTGTTTTTT. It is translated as CASSLHRVENTGELFF. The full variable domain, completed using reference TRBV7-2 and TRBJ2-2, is GAGVSQSPSNKVTEKGKDVELRCDPISGHTALYWYRQSLGQGLEFLIYFQGNSAPDKSGLPSDRFSAERTGGSVSTLTIQRTQQEDSAVYLCASSLHRVENTGELFFGEGSRLTVL.